One T cell receptor beta chain is described in this entry. This sample stems from a study of blood T cell repertoires in COVID-19. Study at large: PBMCs, B-cell-depleted T cells, or T cells were the source of the cDNA or gDNA that made up the material.

Study processing details: Estimates of nucleated cell counts were drawn from the amplification of reference gene primers. TCRdb's copy holds only in-frame clones and misses some; the assay was immunoSEQ multiplex PCR. That table supplies the V and J calls and clone size; D and trimming were determined from the DNA. The table has around 130,000 clones, approximately 84% seen once; the top ten hold about 13%. Material: peripheral blood. The clonotype originates from a human donor in a cohort sampled during active COVID-19.

In DNA, the CDR3 is TGTGCCAGCTCTGACAGCCACACCGGGGAGCTGTTTTTT. Translated, it gives CASSDSHTGELFF. The chain uses TRBV6-4 and TRBJ2-2; D perhaps matches TRBD1 (5 bases). Looked up from germline, CDR1 is MRHNA and CDR2 is SNTAGT. This CDR3 has 13 amino acids. V was trimmed by 8 bases and J by 3 bases, leaving 10 bases between them.